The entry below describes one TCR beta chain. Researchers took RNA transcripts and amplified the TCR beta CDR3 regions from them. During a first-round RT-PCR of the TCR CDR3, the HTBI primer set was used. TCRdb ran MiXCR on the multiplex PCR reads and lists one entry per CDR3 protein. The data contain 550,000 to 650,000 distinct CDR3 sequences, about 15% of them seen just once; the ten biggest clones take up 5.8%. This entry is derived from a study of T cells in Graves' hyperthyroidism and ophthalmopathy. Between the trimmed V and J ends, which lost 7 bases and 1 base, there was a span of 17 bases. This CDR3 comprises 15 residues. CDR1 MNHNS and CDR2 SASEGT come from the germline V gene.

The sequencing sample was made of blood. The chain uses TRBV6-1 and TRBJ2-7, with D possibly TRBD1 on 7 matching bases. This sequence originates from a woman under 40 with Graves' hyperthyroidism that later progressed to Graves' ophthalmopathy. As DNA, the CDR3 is TGTGCCAGCAAGATAACAGGGGAGGAGTCCTACGAGCAGTACTTC. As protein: CASKITGEESYEQYF.